Following are 24 T cell receptor beta chains from one sample sequenced in a study of spatial heterogeneity in lung cancer. Indicated time point: sample taken at primary tumor resection. In each case, whole RNA from tumor, nontumor lung or frozen PBMC was sequenced unsorted. TCRdb reanalysed the 5' RACE reads using MiXCR and keeps one entry per CDR3 protein. The sample contains tens of thousands of distinct CDR3 sequences, 5.8% of which appear only once. The sample consisted of PBMCs, taken at surgery. The receptor source for this set is a male donor with early-stage non-small cell lung cancer.

This clonotype was seen more than once but under ten times. The V and J genes are TRBV4-2 and TRBJ2-5, with 10 bases lining up with TRBD2. Per germline, CDR1 LGHNA and CDR2 YNFKEQ. The CDR3 is 16 residues long. V was clipped by 0 bases and J by 4 bases; unmatched bases: 5. The CDR3 DNA sequence: TGTGCCAGCAGCCAAGATGGGACTAGCGTAGGAGAGACCCAGTACTTC. This gives the protein CASSQDGTSVGETQYF.

This clonotype was seen at least ten times. The chain links TRBV6-5 to TRBJ2-7, with D tentatively TRBD1 (6 bases). Germline assignment: CDR1 MNHEY and CDR2 SVGAGI. CDR3 length equals 13 residues. V shed 5 bases and J shed 7 bases, with 15 bases lying between them. For the CDR3, the DNA is TGTGCCAGCAGTCCGGCAGGGGTGGGGGAGCAGTACTTC. It is translated as CASSPAGVGEQYF.

This clonotype was recorded at least ten times. The J gene is TRBJ1-6, the V gene TRBV6-5; TRBD1 is a possible D gene (5 bases). The germline gives CDR1 MNHEY, CDR2 SVGAGI. V was pared by 2 bases and J by 13 bases, with 15 bases between. The CDR3 length is 14 residues. The CDR3 sequence: CASSYKGRVVPLHF. CDR3 nucleotides: TGTGCCAGCAGTTACAAGGGGAGAGTGGTTCCCCTCCACTTT.

As to this clonotype: This sequence may be a read error, since a much larger clone differs from it by one base. CDR3 amino acids: CDSTDTQYF. The DNA of the CDR3 is TGTGACAGCACAGATACGCAGTATTTT. This chain joins TRBV28 and TRBJ2-3; D gene ambiguous. Germline V lookup: CDR1 MDHEN, CDR2 SYDVKM. This CDR3 is built from 9 residues.

In its sample, this clonotype was seen many times. The rearrangement links TRBV12-5 to TRBJ2-7; D may be TRBD1 (5 bases). This CDR3 has 13 residues. Trimming pared 6 bases from V and 2 bases from J, leaving 11 bases between. Germline loops: CDR1 LGHNT, CDR2 FRNRAP. CDR3 DNA sequence: TGTGCTAGTGGCCCGGACACTACCTACGAGCAGTACTTC. This sequence encodes CASGPDTTYEQYF. Full variable domain (rest looked up from reference TRBV12-5 and TRBJ2-7): DARVTQTPRHKVTEMGQEVTMRCQPILGHNTVFWYRQTMMQGLELLAYFRNRAPLDDSGMPKDRFSAEMPDATLATLKIQPSEPRDSAVYFCASGPDTTYEQYFGPGTRLTVT.

J is TRBJ2-4 and V is TRBV18; the D gene is possibly TRBD2 (6 bases). This CDR3 is built from 16 residues. Trimming stripped 5 bases from V and 4 bases from J, with 18 bases between. Germline V lookup: CDR1 KGHSH, CDR2 LQKENI. CDR3 loop: CASSTGTPKAKNIQYF. CDR3 nucleotides: TGTGCCAGCTCAACCGGGACTCCGAAGGCGAAAAACATTCAGTACTTC.

At least ten counts were recorded for this clonotype. The chain is built from TRBV6-2 or TRBV6-3 and TRBJ2-3; maybe TRBD2 (6 bases). Trimming took 4 bases from V and 0 from J, leaving 14 bases between them. From germline, CDR1 is MNHEY and CDR2 SVGEGT. The CDR3 has 16 residues. CDR3 nucleotides: TGTGCCAGCAGTTTGCCCGGGGGACCTAGCACAGATACGCAGTATTTT. This gives the protein CASSLPGGPSTDTQYF.

The sample holds many counts of this clonotype. The chain is built from TRBV4-2 and TRBJ1-2; perhaps TRBD1 as D (6 bases). This CDR3 is 15 amino acids long. Trimming pared 0 bases from V and 8 bases from J, leaving 16 bases between. The V gene's germline CDR1 is LGHNA and CDR2 YNFKEQ. The chain's CDR3 is CASSQELRKGGGYTF. For the CDR3, the DNA is TGTGCCAGCAGCCAAGAGTTGAGGAAGGGGGGCGGCTACACCTTC.

The rearrangement uses TRBV10-3 and TRBJ2-1; D not resolved. The CDR3 contains 12 residues. The V and J ends lost 8 bases and 5 bases respectively, with 10 bases between them. The germline V gene encodes CDR1 ENHRY and CDR2 SYGVKD. In nucleotides, the CDR3 is TGTGCCATCGGGCAGCTTGACAATGAGCAGTTCTTC. Translation: CAIGQLDNEQFF.

A remark on this clonotype: With a much larger clone just one base away, this may be a read error. The V gene is TRBV18, the J gene TRBJ2-3; D gene ambiguous. Germline lookup yields CDR1 KGHSH and CDR2 LQKENI. The CDR3 runs 14 residues. In DNA form, the CDR3 reads TGTGCCAGCTCACAGAACACTGCCACAGATAGGCAGTATTTT. Protein: CASSQNTATDRQYF.

This clonotype was seen ten or more times. This sequence joins TRBV29-1 and TRBJ2-1, with TRBD1 identical over 12 bases. V was pared by 1 base and J by 3 bases, with 1 base of the junction left unmatched. This CDR3 is built from 15 residues. In germline, CDR1 is SQVTM, CDR2 ANQGSEA. CDR3 region: CSVEGDRGLYNEQFF. CDR3 bases: TGCAGCGTTGAAGGGGACAGGGGGCTCTACAATGAGCAGTTCTTC.

This clonotype was counted at least ten times. The chain combines TRBV5-4 with TRBJ1-3, with 9 bases identical to TRBD1. Germline trimming cut 0 bases from V and 1 base from J; bases unmatched to any gene: 2. CDR1 is SGHNT, CDR2 YYREEE, per germline (reference sequence). The CDR3 spans 16 residues. The CDR3 loop reads CASSLGGQGSGNTIYF. The CDR3 region has the DNA TGTGCCAGCAGCTTGGGGGGACAGGGATCTGGAAACACCATATATTTT.

There are many counts of this clonotype. This chain uses TRBV20-1 with TRBJ2-1; D not resolved. The CDR3 has 14 residues. Germline values: CDR1 DFQATT, CDR2 SNEGSKA (reference sequence). The V end was cut by 0 bases, the J end by 5 bases, with 11 bases between. CDR3 sequence reads: CSARDSARNNEQFF. The CDR3, as DNA: TGCAGTGCTAGAGATTCGGCCCGAAACAATGAGCAGTTCTTC.

This clonotype showed up just a few times. This chain uses TRBV7-2 with TRBJ2-3; D is unclear. Germline V CDR1 and CDR2: SGHTA, FQGNSA. The CDR3 totals 13 residues. Trimming stripped 3 bases from V and 3 bases from J, with 7 bases between. Here the CDR3 DNA reads TGTGCCAGCAGCTTCACGTATACAGATACGCAGTATTTT. The encoded protein is CASSFTYTDTQYF.

This clonotype has ten or more counts. CDR3 amino acids: CATKPRYSGRLNEQFF. DNA of the CDR3: TGTGCCACCAAGCCAAGGTATAGCGGGAGGTTAAATGAGCAGTTCTTC. The V gene is TRBV15, the J gene TRBJ2-1; TRBD2 matches at 10 bases. From germline, CDR1 is LNHNV and CDR2 YYDKDF (reference sequence). The ends lost 7 bases at V and 7 bases at J; junction bases unmatched: 13. The CDR3 has 16 residues.

This clonotype has a count of ten or more. The rearrangement links TRBV29-1 to TRBJ2-3; no reliable D call. CDR1 is SQVTM and CDR2 is ANQGSEA in the germline V gene. This CDR3 comprises 14 residues. With 7 bases removed from V and 1 base from J, the gap between germline ends came to 15 bases. The CDR3, as DNA: TGCAGCGCCTCGATTGGGGATGGCACAGATACGCAGTATTTT. This codes for CSASIGDGTDTQYF.

The chain joins TRBV19 to TRBJ1-5; D not resolved. Germline-derived CDR1 and CDR2 are LNHDA and SQIVND (reference sequence). The CDR3 sequence is 16 residues long. V was pared by 3 bases and J by 2 bases, with 14 bases between. The CDR3 bases are TGTGCCAGTAGTATGGGTCGGTCTCGTGGCAATCAGCCCCAGCATTTT. This encodes CASSMGRSRGNQPQHF.

This clonotype was counted only a few times. The CDR3 sequence: CASSSISRGGQYF. The CDR3 bases are TGTGCCAGCAGCTCAATATCCCGGGGGGGGCAGTACTTC. J is TRBJ2-7 and V is TRBV7-9; 8 nucleotides line up with TRBD2. Trimming at V came to 4 bases and at J to 9 bases, leaving 8 bases not matched to a gene. The CDR3 runs to 13 residues. The germline V gene encodes CDR1 SEHNR and CDR2 FQNEAQ (reference sequence).

This clonotype occurred many times. J is TRBJ2-3 and V is TRBV6-5; D possibly uses TRBD1 or TRBD2 (6 bases each). Germline CDR1 reads MNHEY; CDR2 reads SVGAGI. V was clipped by 0 bases and J by 2 bases, with 18 bases between them. The CDR3 is 18 amino acids. CDR3 region: CASSYSSTGRGHTDTQYF. CDR3 coding DNA: TGTGCCAGCAGTTACTCATCCACCGGCCGGGGGCACACAGATACGCAGTATTTT.

This clonotype was observed many times. This chain joins TRBV6-2 or TRBV6-3 and TRBJ1-5; 8 bases are shared with TRBD1. V lost 5 bases, J lost 3 bases, and 3 bases stayed unmatched. This CDR3 has 14 residues. Germline V gene data show CDR1 as MNHEY and CDR2 as SVGEGT. The chain's CDR3 is CASSVDRDNQPQHF. The CDR3 DNA is TGTGCCAGCAGTGTGGACAGGGACAATCAGCCCCAGCATTTT.

Ten or more counts support this clonotype. The rearrangement uses TRBV12-3 or TRBV12-4 and TRBJ2-7, with D unclear. This CDR3 comprises 11 residues. Trimming pared 6 bases from V and 3 bases from J, leaving 6 bases between. CDR3 loop: CASSPSYEQYF. The CDR3 DNA sequence: TGTGCCAGCAGCCCAAGCTACGAGCAGTACTTC.

J is TRBJ1-1 and V is TRBV20-1; TRBD1 matches 9 bases. V lost 6 bases and J lost 2; bases outside the gene matches: 7. The CDR3 runs 14 residues. CDR1 is DFQATT and CDR2 is SNEGSKA in the germline V gene (reference sequence). CDR3: CSAGQGLFNTEAFF. The CDR3 region has the DNA TGCAGTGCGGGACAGGGCTTATTTAACACTGAAGCTTTCTTT.

This clonotype turned up a few times. V gene TRBV2 combines with J gene TRBJ2-5; TRBD2 aligns across 7 bases. This CDR3 has 12 residues. Germline V gives CDR1 SNHLY, CDR2 FYNNEI. V dropped 4 bases and J dropped 5; count of bases not matched to a gene: 1. For the CDR3, the DNA is TGTGCCAGCAGTGCACTAGCGGAGACCCAGTACTTC. It translates to CASSALAETQYF.

This clonotype was recorded at least ten times. The chain recombines TRBV29-1 with TRBJ2-1, with 10 bases aligning to TRBD2. This CDR3 is 13 amino acids long. CDR1 SQVTM and CDR2 ANQGSEA come from the germline V gene. V was clipped by 7 bases and J by 4 bases; unmatched bases: 4. DNA of the CDR3: TGCAGCGGGACTAGCGGAAATTACAATGAGCAGTTCTTC. Translated, it gives CSGTSGNYNEQFF.